One and the same sample provided the 28 T cell receptor beta chains below, sequenced in a study of Graves' ophthalmopathy and Graves' hyperthyroidism. As the template, RNA transcripts were used to amplify TCR beta CDR3 regions. In the first round, RT-PCR was carried out with HTBI primers, and a multiplex PCR formed the second round. Using its own MiXCR run on the multiplex PCR reads, TCRdb lists one record per CDR3 protein. The sample includes under 800,000 distinct CDR3 sequences, 20% to 25% seen only once; the top ten take roughly 6.9%. Sequencing was carried out using peripheral blood. These receptors came from a woman younger than 30 with stable Graves' hyperthyroidism. Some clones in this sample may be carry-over from other donors' samples.

This clonotype has ten or more counts. This sequence joins TRBV24-1 and TRBJ2-2; 11 bases agree with TRBD1. The CDR3 is 18 amino acids. The germline V gene encodes CDR1 KGHDR and CDR2 SFDVKD. Losses at the gene ends were 2 bases for V and 5 bases for J; bases not matched to a gene: 9. The CDR3 DNA is TGTGCCACCAGTGATTCTAGGACAGGGGGCTTCCGAACCGGGGAGCTGTTTTTT. This codes for CATSDSRTGGFRTGELFF.

At least ten counts were recorded for this clonotype. This rearrangement joins TRBV12-3 or TRBV12-4 to TRBJ1-2, with 7 bases identical to TRBD1. This CDR3 spans 13 amino acids. Trimming took 8 bases from V and 4 from J; bases not matched to a gene: 7. The DNA of the CDR3 is TGTGCCAGCGGACGACAGGGCGCCTATGGCTACACCTTC. Protein sequence: CASGRQGAYGYTF.

This clonotype was seen ten or more times. V gene TRBV6-1 combines with J gene TRBJ1-1, with D possibly matching TRBD1 (6 bases). The V end lost 6 bases, the J end lost 3 bases, and 14 bases lay between the germline ends. Germline CDR1 and CDR2: MNHNS and SASEGT. This CDR3 has 14 amino acids. As DNA, the CDR3 is TGTGCCAGCAGCCCTCAGGGGCGTGACACTGAAGCTTTCTTT. It specifies CASSPQGRDTEAFF.

Many counts were recorded for this clonotype. The chain links TRBV12-3 or TRBV12-4 to TRBJ1-5; 10 bases are a match to TRBD1. Trimming cost V 3 bases and J 5 bases; bases outside gene matches: 4. The CDR3 runs to 15 residues. This chain's CDR3 is CASSFRDRGYQPQHF. The CDR3 region has the DNA TGTGCCAGCAGTTTTCGGGACAGGGGATATCAGCCCCAGCATTTT.

The rearrangement uses TRBV11-2 and TRBJ2-7, with 7 bases matching TRBD2. Germline values: CDR1 SGHAT, CDR2 FQNNGV. The junction had 8 bases not matched to a gene; V was cut back by 0 bases and J by 3 bases. This CDR3 is built from 16 residues. This CDR3 reads CASSLDHRGGSYEQYF. CDR3 in DNA: TGTGCCAGCAGCTTAGATCATAGGGGAGGGAGCTACGAGCAGTACTTC.

The table lists this clonotype with many counts. The chain combines TRBV12-3 or TRBV12-4 with TRBJ1-2; TRBD1 is a possible D gene (5 bases). This CDR3 spans 17 amino acids. V lost 0 bases to trimming and J lost 4 bases, with 18 bases between them. CDR3 in amino acids: CASSLAPGTVTFYGYTF. CDR3 in DNA: TGTGCCAGCAGTTTAGCCCCCGGGACGGTGACGTTCTATGGCTACACCTTC.

The rearrangement uses TRBV5-5 and TRBJ2-5; TRBD2 aligns across 8 bases. Trimming took 0 bases from V and 3 from J; bases not matched to a gene: 4. CDR3 length equals 15 residues. Germline CDR1 reads SGHKS; CDR2 reads YYEKEE (reference sequence). The CDR3 region is CASSLGPAGEETQYF. CDR3 in DNA: TGTGCCAGCAGCTTGGGGCCAGCGGGGGAAGAGACCCAGTACTTC.

This chain links TRBV15 with TRBJ1-6, with a weak D call TRBD1 (6 bases). The germline V and J ends were trimmed by 1 base and 7 bases, with 11 bases remaining between them. The CDR3 is 15 residues long. Germline V lookup: CDR1 LNHNV, CDR2 YYDKDF (reference sequence). CDR3 bases: TGTGCCACCAGCAGAGTCAGGGGAGGGAATTCACCCCTCCACTTT. Translated: CATSRVRGGNSPLHF. Full variable domain (missing parts from reference TRBV15 and TRBJ1-6): DAMVIQNPRYQVTQFGKPVTLSCSQTLNHNVMYWYQQKSSQAPKLLFHYYDKDFNNEADTPDNFQSRRPNTSFCFLDIRSPGLGDTAMYLCATSRVRGGNSPLHFGNGTRLTVT.

The gene calls are TRBV15 and TRBJ2-5, with TRBD2 matching 13 bases. This CDR3 has 16 amino acids. V shed 1 base and J 5 bases; nucleotides not matched to a gene: 4. The V gene's germline CDR1 is LNHNV and CDR2 YYDKDF (reference sequence). The chain's CDR3 is CATSRAGLAGVETQYF. CDR3 coding DNA: TGTGCCACCAGCAGAGCAGGACTAGCGGGGGTGGAGACCCAGTACTTC.

The V gene is TRBV19, the J gene TRBJ1-1; no firm D call. The V end was cut by 0 bases, the J end by 7 bases, with 3 bases between. The CDR3 consists of 11 residues. Germline CDR1 LNHDA, CDR2 SQIVND (reference sequence). The CDR3 DNA is TGTGCCAGTAGTATAGAGGGTGAAGCTTTCTTT. Amino acid sequence: CASSIEGEAFF.

Notes on this clonotype: A much larger clone lies a single base off, so this may be a read error. The conserved phenylalanine or tryptophan is not found at the CDR3 terminus, so this likely reflects a read error. V usage is TRBV27 and J usage is TRBJ1-2; no clear D. V dropped 0 bases and J dropped 7 bases, with 15 bases sitting between them. The germline V gene encodes CDR1 MNHEY and CDR2 SMNVEV (reference sequence). This CDR3 is built from 15 residues. The CDR3, as DNA: TGTGCCAGCAGTTTATCGGTGCGCCGCCCGGGTGGCTACACCGTC. Protein product: CASSLSVRRPGGYTV.

This clonotype appeared a few times. The chain combines TRBV7-2 with TRBJ1-2; D not certain. Trimming left V 0 bases short and J 4 bases short, with 9 bases between. The CDR3 runs to 14 residues. Germline V gene sequence: CDR1 SGHTA, CDR2 FQGNSA. The CDR3 sequence is CASSLAPQSYGYTF. The CDR3 coding sequence is TGTGCCAGCAGCTTAGCTCCTCAGTCCTATGGCTACACCTTC.

This clonotype occurred many times. The chain combines TRBV7-2 with TRBJ1-2, with D perhaps TRBD1 (5 bases). The CDR3 sequence is 12 residues long. CDR1 is SGHTA, CDR2 FQGNSA, per germline. The V end was cut by 1 base, the J end by 8 bases, with 8 bases between. This CDR3 is CASSLEGLGYTF. Written as DNA, the CDR3 is TGTGCCAGCAGCTTAGAGGGGCTCGGCTACACCTTC.

The chain has TRBV10-2 and TRBJ2-7; D gene uncertain. The CDR3 loop spans 16 amino acids. Germline CDR1 and CDR2: WSHSY and SAAADI. The CDR3 spells CVCSESRVTPSYEQYF. CDR3 DNA: TGCGTCTGCAGTGAATCCCGGGTCACCCCCTCCTACGAGCAGTACTTC.

This clonotype has at least ten counts. CDR3 loop: CASRRDTLNTEAFF. In nucleotides, the CDR3 is TGTGCCAGCAGACGGGACACCCTGAACACTGAAGCTTTCTTT. This sequence joins TRBV6-1 and TRBJ1-1; maybe TRBD1 (6 bases). The CDR3 runs to 14 residues. The V end was cut by 6 bases, the J end by 0 bases, with 11 bases between. CDR1 and CDR2 (germline): MNHNS, SASEGT.

This chain connects TRBV12-3 or TRBV12-4 to TRBJ1-1, with a possible D match to TRBD1 (5 bases). Trimming left V 3 bases short and J 3 bases short, with 11 bases between. The CDR3 loop spans 14 amino acids. The DNA for the CDR3 is TGTGCCAGCAGTTTTTGGCAGGGTGACACTGAAGCTTTCTTT. Encoded protein: CASSFWQGDTEAFF.

This clonotype has ten or more counts. This chain uses TRBV12-3 or TRBV12-4 with TRBJ1-5, with 7 bases that match TRBD1. The V segment lost 2 bases and the J segment 3 bases; nucleotides outside the gene matches: 7. CDR3 length: 16 residues. The CDR3 sequence: CASSLRRQGPNQPQHF. The CDR3 DNA reads as TGTGCCAGCAGTTTAAGGCGACAGGGACCCAATCAGCCCCAGCATTTT.

The table lists this clonotype with a few counts. This chain connects TRBV7-9 to TRBJ1-1; perhaps TRBD1 as D (5 bases). The CDR3 totals 15 residues. Germline loops: CDR1 SEHNR, CDR2 FQNEAQ (reference sequence). The V gene lost 3 bases and the J gene lost 1 base, with 12 bases spanning the gap. The CDR3: CASSFQGGGNTEAFF. DNA for the CDR3: TGTGCCAGCAGCTTCCAGGGTGGCGGGAACACTGAAGCTTTCTTT.

This clonotype was recorded at least ten times. This chain joins TRBV20-1 and TRBJ2-2, with 8 bases aligning to TRBD2. V shed 3 bases, J shed 6 bases, and the junction held 9 bases outside the gene matches. From germline, CDR1 is DFQATT and CDR2 SNEGSKA (reference sequence). The CDR3 length is 15 residues. The CDR3 here is CSASPGRAKSGELFF. In nucleotides, the CDR3 is TGCAGTGCTAGTCCCGGGAGGGCCAAATCCGGGGAGCTGTTTTTT.

The chain uses TRBV5-1 and TRBJ2-5; no firm D call. The CDR3 extends over 15 amino acids. Trimming shortened V by 2 bases and J by 3 bases, and 14 bases separated the two germline ends. CDR1 SGHRS and CDR2 YFSETQ come from the germline V gene. CDR3 bases: TGCGCCAGCAGCTTCCAGGCCGACCCCGAAGAGACCCAGTACTTC. It is translated as CASSFQADPEETQYF. Variable domain in full (rest from reference TRBV5-1 and TRBJ2-5): KAGVTQTPRYLIKTRGQQVTLSCSPISGHRSVSWYQQTPGQGLQFLFEYFSETQRNKGNFPGRFSGRQFSNSRSEMNVSTLELGDSALYLCASSFQADPEETQYFGPGTRLLVL.

This chain uses TRBV15 with TRBJ1-1, with 8 bases that match TRBD1. Germline CDR1 and CDR2: LNHNV and YYDKDF (reference sequence). The CDR3 sequence is 15 residues long. J gave up 4 bases and V 4 bases, and 8 bases lay outside the gene matches. CDR3 region: CATSTRTGWGTEAFF. The CDR3 region has the DNA TGTGCCACCAGCACCCGGACAGGGTGGGGCACTGAAGCTTTCTTT.

This clonotype was seen at least ten times. The chain is built from TRBV28 and TRBJ1-1; unclear D gene. CDR1 and CDR2 from the germline V gene are MDHEN and SYDVKM. The CDR3 consists of 13 residues. V lost 2 bases and J lost 1, with 5 bases in between. The CDR3 region is CASSLPENTEAFF. DNA for the CDR3: TGTGCCAGCAGTTTACCCGAGAACACTGAAGCTTTCTTT.

This clonotype was seen at least ten times. The chain has TRBV6-5 and TRBJ1-2; tentative D call: TRBD1 (6 bases). V lost 7 bases and J 2 bases, leaving 17 bases between the germline ends. Germline-derived CDR1 and CDR2 are MNHEY and SVGAGI. The CDR3 loop spans 15 amino acids. The CDR3: CASKISAGANYGYTF. In DNA form, the CDR3 reads TGTGCCAGCAAGATTTCGGCAGGGGCCAACTATGGCTACACCTTC.

The V and J genes are TRBV6-2 or TRBV6-3 and TRBJ2-5, with 9 bases matching TRBD1. Germline V lookup: CDR1 MNHEY, CDR2 SVGEGT. The trim removed 8 bases at V and 2 bases at J, leaving 9 bases unmatched. The CDR3 runs 15 residues. CDR3 amino acids: CASREGTGWQETQYF. CDR3 bases: TGTGCCAGCCGAGAAGGGACAGGGTGGCAAGAGACCCAGTACTTC.

The chain is built from TRBV19 and TRBJ1-1, with a possible D match to TRBD1 (5 bases). The CDR3 extends over 17 amino acids. V lost 5 bases, J lost 5 bases, and 24 bases lay in between. Germline V CDR1 and CDR2: LNHDA, SQIVND (reference sequence). The CDR3 DNA is TGTGCCAGTAGTGATCCGGGGAGGGGTGTCTCGAGGACTGAAGCTTTCTTT. Amino acids: CASSDPGRGVSRTEAFF.

This clonotype was seen repeatedly, ten times or more. V and J are TRBV12-3 or TRBV12-4 and TRBJ2-5; tentatively, D is TRBD1 or TRBD2 (5 bases each). Trimming shortened V by 1 base and J by 9 bases, and 12 bases separated the two germline ends. CDR3 length: 13 residues. CDR3: CASSLDGASAQYF. CDR3 nucleotide sequence: TGTGCCAGCAGTTTAGACGGGGCGTCGGCCCAGTACTTC.

This clonotype has a count of ten or more. The CDR3 spells CASSFEGPDNEQYF. The CDR3 region has the DNA TGCGCCAGCAGCTTTGAAGGACCGGACAACGAGCAGTACTTC. The chain joins TRBV5-1 to TRBJ2-7, with a possible D match to TRBD1 (5 bases). V was cut by 2 bases and J by 5 bases, with 14 bases left in between. Germline V gene lookup returns CDR1 SGHRS and CDR2 YFSETQ. This CDR3 is 14 amino acids long.

V usage is TRBV7-9 and J usage is TRBJ2-4; tentatively, D is TRBD1 (6 bases). Germline CDR1 reads SEHNR; CDR2 reads FQNEAQ (reference sequence). The V end was cut by 4 bases, the J end by 4 bases, with 20 bases between. The CDR3 covers 17 residues. The CDR3: CASSSFPPGHSKNIQYF. CDR3 DNA: TGTGCCAGCAGCTCATTCCCTCCGGGACACTCGAAAAACATTCAGTACTTC.